This T cell receptor (beta chain) was obtained from a study of blood T cell repertoires in COVID-19. About the research overall: Researchers got acute and convalescent COVID-19 samples from the United States, Italy and Spain. T cells, B-cell-depleted T cells, or PBMCs provided the cDNA or gDNA that served as material.

From germline, CDR1 is LGHDT and CDR2 YNNKEL (reference sequence). The CDR3 totals 17 residues. V trimming: 3 bases; J trimming: 4 bases; junction bases outside the gene matches: 6. In the study's own analysis: Amplification with reference gene primers provided the estimates of nucleated cell counts. Sequencing used immunoSEQ multiplex PCR; TCRdb keeps in-frame clones, though not all of them. For V, J and clone size, that table is used; D and trimming come from the DNA. The top ten clones hold 1% of a sample with approximately 300,000 clones, roughly 91% of them seen once. This TCR was sampled from a man aged 45-65 years with active or convalescent COVID-19. The sequencing sample was made of peripheral blood. The rearrangement joins TRBV3-1 (or the pseudogene TRBV3-2) to TRBJ2-3; 14 bases fit TRBD2. In DNA, the CDR3 is TGTGCCAGCAGCCATTCGAAGGGACTAGCGGGAGCAGATACGCAGTATTTT. Amino acid sequence: CASSHSKGLAGADTQYF.